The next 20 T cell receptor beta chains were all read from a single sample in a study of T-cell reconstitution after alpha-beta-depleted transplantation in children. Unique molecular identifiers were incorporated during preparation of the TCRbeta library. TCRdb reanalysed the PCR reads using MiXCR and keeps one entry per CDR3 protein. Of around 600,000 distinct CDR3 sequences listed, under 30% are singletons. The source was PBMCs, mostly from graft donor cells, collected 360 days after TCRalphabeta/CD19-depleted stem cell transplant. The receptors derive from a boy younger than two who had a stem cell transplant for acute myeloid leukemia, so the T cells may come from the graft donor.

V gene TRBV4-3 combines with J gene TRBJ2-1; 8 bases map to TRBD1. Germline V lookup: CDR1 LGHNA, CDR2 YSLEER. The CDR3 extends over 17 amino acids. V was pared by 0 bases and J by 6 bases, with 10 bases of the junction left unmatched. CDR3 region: CASSQDFYSTGGNEQFF. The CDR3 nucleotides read TGCGCCAGCAGCCAAGATTTCTACTCCACAGGGGGCAATGAGCAGTTCTTC.

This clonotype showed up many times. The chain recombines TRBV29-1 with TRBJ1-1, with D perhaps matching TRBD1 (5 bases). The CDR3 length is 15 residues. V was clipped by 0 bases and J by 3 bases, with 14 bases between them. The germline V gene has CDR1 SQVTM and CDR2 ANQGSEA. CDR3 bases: TGCAGCGTTGAAGAGCAGGGTCACGGGGACACTGAAGCTTTCTTT. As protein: CSVEEQGHGDTEAFF.

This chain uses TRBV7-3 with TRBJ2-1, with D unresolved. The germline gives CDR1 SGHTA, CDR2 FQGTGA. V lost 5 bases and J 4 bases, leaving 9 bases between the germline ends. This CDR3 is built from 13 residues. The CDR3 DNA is TGTGCCAGCAGCCCCGATCATTACAATGAGCAGTTCTTC. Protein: CASSPDHYNEQFF.

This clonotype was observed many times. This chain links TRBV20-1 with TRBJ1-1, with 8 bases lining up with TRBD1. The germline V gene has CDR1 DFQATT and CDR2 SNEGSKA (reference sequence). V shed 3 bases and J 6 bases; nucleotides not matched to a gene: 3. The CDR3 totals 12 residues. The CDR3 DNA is TGCAGTGCTAGTGCGACAGGGGCTGAAGCTTTCTTT. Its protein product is CSASATGAEAFF.

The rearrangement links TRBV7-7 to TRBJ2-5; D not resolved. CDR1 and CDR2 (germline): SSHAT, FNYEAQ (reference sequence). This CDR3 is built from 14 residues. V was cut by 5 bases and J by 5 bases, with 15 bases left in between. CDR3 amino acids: CASSPVDGWETQYF. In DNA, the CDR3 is TGTGCCAGCAGCCCCGTGGACGGGTGGGAGACCCAGTACTTC. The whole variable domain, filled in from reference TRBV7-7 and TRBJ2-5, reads GAGVSQSPRYKVTKRGQDVTLRCDPISSHATLYWYQQALGQGPEFLTYFNYEAQPDKSGLPSDRFSAERPEGSISTLTIQRTEQRDSAMYRCASSPVDGWETQYFGPGTRLLVL.

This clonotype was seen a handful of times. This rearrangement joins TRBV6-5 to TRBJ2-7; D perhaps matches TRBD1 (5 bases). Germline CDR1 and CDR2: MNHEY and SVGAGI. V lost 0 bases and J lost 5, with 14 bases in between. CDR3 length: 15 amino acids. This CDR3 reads CASSYSGHPFDEQYF. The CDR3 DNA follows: TGTGCCAGCAGTTACTCAGGACACCCCTTCGACGAGCAGTACTTC.

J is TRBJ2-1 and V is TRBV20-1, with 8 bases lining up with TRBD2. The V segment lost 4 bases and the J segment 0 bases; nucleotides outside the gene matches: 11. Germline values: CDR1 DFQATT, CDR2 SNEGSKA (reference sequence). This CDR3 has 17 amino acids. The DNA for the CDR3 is TGCAGTGCTAATGAAGGGCCTACTAGCGGCTCCTACAATGAGCAGTTCTTC. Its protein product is CSANEGPTSGSYNEQFF.

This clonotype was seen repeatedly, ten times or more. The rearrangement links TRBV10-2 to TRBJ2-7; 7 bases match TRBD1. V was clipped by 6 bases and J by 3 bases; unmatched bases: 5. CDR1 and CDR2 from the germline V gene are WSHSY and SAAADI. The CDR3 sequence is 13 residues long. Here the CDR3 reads CASSRTGDYEQYV. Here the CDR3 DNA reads TGCGCCAGCAGCCGGACAGGTGACTACGAGCAGTACGTC.

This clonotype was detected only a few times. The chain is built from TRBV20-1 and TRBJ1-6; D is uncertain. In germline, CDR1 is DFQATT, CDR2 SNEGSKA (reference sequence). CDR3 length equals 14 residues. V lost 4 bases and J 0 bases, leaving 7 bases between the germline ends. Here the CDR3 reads CSATGLSYNSPLHF. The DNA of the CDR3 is TGCAGTGCTACCGGCCTCTCCTATAATTCACCCCTCCACTTT.

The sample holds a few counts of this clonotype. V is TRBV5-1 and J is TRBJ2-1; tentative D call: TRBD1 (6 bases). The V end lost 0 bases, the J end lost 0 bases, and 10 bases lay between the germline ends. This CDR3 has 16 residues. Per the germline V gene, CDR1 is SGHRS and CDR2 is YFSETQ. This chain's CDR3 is CASSLEGRGSYNEQFF. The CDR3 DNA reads TGCGCCAGCAGCTTGGAGGGCAGGGGCTCCTACAATGAGCAGTTCTTC.

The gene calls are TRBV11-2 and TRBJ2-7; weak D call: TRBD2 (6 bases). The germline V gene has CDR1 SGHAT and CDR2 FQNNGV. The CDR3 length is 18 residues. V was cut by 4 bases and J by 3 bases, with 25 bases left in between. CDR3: CASSSHHEDGRLDYEQYV. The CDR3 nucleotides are TGTGCCAGCAGCTCCCACCACGAGGACGGCCGACTAGACTACGAGCAGTACGTC.

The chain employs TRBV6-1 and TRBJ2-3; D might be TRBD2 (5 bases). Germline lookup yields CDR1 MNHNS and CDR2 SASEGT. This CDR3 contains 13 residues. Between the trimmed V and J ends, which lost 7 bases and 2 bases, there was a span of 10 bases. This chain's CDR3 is CASNAGYTDTQYF. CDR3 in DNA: TGTGCCAGCAACGCGGGCTACACAGATACGCAGTATTTT.

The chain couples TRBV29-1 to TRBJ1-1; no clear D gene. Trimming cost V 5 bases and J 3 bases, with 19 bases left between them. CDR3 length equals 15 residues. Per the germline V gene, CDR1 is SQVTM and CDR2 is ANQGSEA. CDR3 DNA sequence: TGCAGCGTTTTTAGGAGTTCGGATCTATACACTGAAGCTTTCTTT. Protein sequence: CSVFRSSDLYTEAFF.

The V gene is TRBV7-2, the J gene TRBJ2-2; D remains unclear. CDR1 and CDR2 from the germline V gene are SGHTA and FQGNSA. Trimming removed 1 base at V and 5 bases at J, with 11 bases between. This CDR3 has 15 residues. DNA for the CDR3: TGTGCCAGCAGCTTAGGGCTCCGGCGGACCGGGGAGCTGTTTTTT. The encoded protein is CASSLGLRRTGELFF.

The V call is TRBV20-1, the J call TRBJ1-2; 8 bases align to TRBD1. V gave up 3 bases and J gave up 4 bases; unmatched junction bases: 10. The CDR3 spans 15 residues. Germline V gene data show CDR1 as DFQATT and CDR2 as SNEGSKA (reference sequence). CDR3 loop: CSARPPQGVGYGYTF. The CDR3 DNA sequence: TGCAGTGCTAGGCCCCCACAGGGGGTCGGCTATGGCTACACCTTC.

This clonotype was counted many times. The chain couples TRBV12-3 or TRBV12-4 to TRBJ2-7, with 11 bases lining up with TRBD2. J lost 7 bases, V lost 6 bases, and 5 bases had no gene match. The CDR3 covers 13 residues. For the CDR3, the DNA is TGTGCCAGCAGCCACGGACTAGCGGGTGAGCAGTACTTC. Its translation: CASSHGLAGEQYF.

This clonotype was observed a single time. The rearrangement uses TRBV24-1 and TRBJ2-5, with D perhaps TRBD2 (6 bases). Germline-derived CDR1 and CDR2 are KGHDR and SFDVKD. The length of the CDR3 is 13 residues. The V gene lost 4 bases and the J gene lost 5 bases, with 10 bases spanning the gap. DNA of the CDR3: TGTGCCACCAGTGAGAAGGGAGGCGAGACCCAGTACTTC. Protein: CATSEKGGETQYF.

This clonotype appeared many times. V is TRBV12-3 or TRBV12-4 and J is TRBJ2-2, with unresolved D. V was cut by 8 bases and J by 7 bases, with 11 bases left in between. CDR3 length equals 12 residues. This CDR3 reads CASQVMGGELFF. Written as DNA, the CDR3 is TGTGCCAGCCAGGTGATGGGCGGGGAGCTGTTTTTT.

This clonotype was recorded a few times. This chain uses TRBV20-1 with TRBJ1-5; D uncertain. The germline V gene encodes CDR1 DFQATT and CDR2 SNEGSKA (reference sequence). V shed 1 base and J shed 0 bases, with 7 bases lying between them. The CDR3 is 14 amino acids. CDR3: CSARGPVSNQPQHF. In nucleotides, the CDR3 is TGCAGTGCTAGAGGCCCGGTTAGCAATCAGCCCCAGCATTTT.

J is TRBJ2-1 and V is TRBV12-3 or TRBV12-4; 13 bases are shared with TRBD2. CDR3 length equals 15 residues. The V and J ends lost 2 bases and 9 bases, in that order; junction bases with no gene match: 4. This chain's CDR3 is CASSLTSGGAPEQFF. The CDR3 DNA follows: TGTGCCAGCAGTTTAACTAGCGGGGGGGCCCCTGAGCAGTTCTTC.